These 8 T cell receptor beta chains were all obtained from the same sample, sequenced in a study of beta chain features in type 1 diabetes. Isolated RNA was reverse transcribed in full, so expressed TCRB transcripts were sequenced. Data came from immunoSEQ multiplex PCR; TCRdb stores just in-frame clones and leaves some out. The sample records roughly 290,000 clones, 15% being singletons. Findings and limits, study-wide: Across all four CD4+ subsets, people with type 1 diabetes showed modestly shorter TCRB CDR3s.

These receptors' targets are unknown. Sample: naive CD4+ T cells from blood. Every receptor here comes from a young man with type 1 diabetes.

The CDR3 sequence: CASSLNLAALTETQYF. Here the CDR3 DNA reads TGTGCCAGCAGCTTGAACCTTGCGGCTCTTACGGAGACCCAGTACTTC. The rearrangement links TRBV7-2 to TRBJ2-5; D is unclear. CDR1 and CDR2 from the germline V gene are SGHTA and FQGNSA. The length of the CDR3 is 16 residues. The V gene lost 3 bases and the J gene lost 5 bases, with 19 bases spanning the gap.

This clone occurred a few times. This chain connects TRBV19 to TRBJ2-3, with D perhaps TRBD1 (5 bases). The CDR3 covers 15 residues. Trimming removed 6 bases from V and 0 bases from J, with 13 bases in between. The V gene's germline CDR1 is LNHDA and CDR2 SQIVND (reference sequence). The CDR3 sequence is CASRGDHRSTDTQYF. In DNA, the CDR3 is TGTGCCAGTAGAGGAGACCACAGGAGCACAGATACGCAGTATTTT. The complete variable domain, with remaining parts taken from reference TRBV19 and TRBJ2-3, reads DGGITQSPKYLFRKEGQNVTLSCEQNLNHDAMYWYRQDPGQGLRLIYYSQIVNDFQKGDIAEGYSVSREKKESFPLTVTSAQKNPTAFYLCASRGDHRSTDTQYFGPGTRLTVL.

V and J are TRBV18 and TRBJ1-5, with a tentative D call TRBD1 (5 bases). Germline-derived CDR1 and CDR2 are KGHSH and LQKENI. The CDR3 totals 15 residues. Trimming shortened V by 0 bases and J by 4 bases, and 10 bases separated the two germline ends. The CDR3 reads CASSPPGGPNQPQHF. CDR3 coding DNA: TGTGCCAGCTCACCACCGGGGGGACCTAATCAGCCCCAGCATTTT.

This clone was counted only a few times. The chain carries TRBV5-6 and TRBJ2-3, with 11 bases lining up with TRBD2. The germline V gene has CDR1 SGHDT and CDR2 YYEEEE. The CDR3 extends over 16 amino acids. Trimming removed 0 bases from V and 2 bases from J; junction bases left unmatched: 2. The chain's CDR3 is CASSLGLAGSTDTQYF. The DNA for the CDR3 is TGTGCCAGCAGCTTGGGACTAGCGGGGTCCACAGATACGCAGTATTTT.

Only a few counts were recorded for this clone. The chain combines TRBV28 with TRBJ1-2; no firm D call. V was pared by 9 bases and J by 3 bases, with 17 bases between. The CDR3 totals 14 residues. Germline CDR1 and CDR2: MDHEN and SYDVKM. This chain's CDR3 is CASRGSGSDYGYTF. In nucleotides, the CDR3 is TGTGCCAGTAGAGGGTCCGGGAGCGACTATGGCTACACCTTC.

This clone was seen more than once but under ten times. The rearrangement links TRBV5-6 to TRBJ2-1; 7 bases agree with TRBD2. Germline V gene sequence: CDR1 SGHDT, CDR2 YYEEEE. The CDR3 loop spans 17 amino acids. Trimming took 4 bases from V and 0 from J; bases not matched to a gene: 10. In DNA, the CDR3 is TGTGCCAGCAGCCTACCCATTGGCGGGAGCTCCTACAATGAGCAGTTCTTC. Translating it yields CASSLPIGGSSYNEQFF.

The chain uses TRBV7-9 and TRBJ2-1, with 11 bases identical to TRBD2. The junction had 8 bases not matched to a gene; V was cut back by 5 bases and J by 8 bases. The CDR3 is 15 residues long. Germline lookup yields CDR1 SEHNR and CDR2 FQNEAQ (reference sequence). In DNA, the CDR3 is TGTGCCAGCAGCGCTACTAGCGGGAGTCGTTATGAGCAGTTCTTC. Protein sequence: CASSATSGSRYEQFF. Using reference TRBV7-9 and TRBJ2-1 for the parts outside the CDR3, the full variable domain is DTGVSQNPRHKITKRGQNVTFRCDPISEHNRLYWYRQTLGQGPEFLTYFQNEAQLEKSRLLSDRFSAERPKGSFSTLEIQRTEQGDSAMYLCASSATSGSRYEQFFGPGTRLTVL.

The rearrangement links TRBV29-1 to TRBJ2-1; the match to TRBD2 covers 8 bases. After removal of 6 bases from V and 4 bases from J, the junction contained 5 bases not matched to a gene. CDR1 is SQVTM and CDR2 is ANQGSEA in the germline V gene. This CDR3 is built from 13 residues. The CDR3 is CSVAGALYNEQFF. The CDR3 DNA reads TGCAGCGTAGCGGGGGCCCTATACAATGAGCAGTTCTTC.